The TCR beta chain under discussion was sequenced for a study of early T cells in non-severe SARS-CoV-2 infection. Turning to the study itself: Sequencing used unsorted whole-blood bulk RNA, so chains lack pairing.

Study-wide points: Anti-spike CD8 responses were favored in VDJdb matching, and private and CD4 specificities were missed.

cDNA molecules, individually, were tagged with unique molecular identifiers. From the 5' RACE reads, TCRdb called clonotypes with MiXCR, one entry per CDR3 protein. The sample consists of about 77,000 distinct CDR3 sequences, around 17% of them appearing once. CDR3 length: 17 residues. Trimming cost V 3 bases and J 5 bases, with 21 bases left between them. Germline CDR1 is SGHVS and CDR2 is FQNEAQ. With regard to this clonotype: Its antigen is not identified.

The V gene is TRBV7-8, the J gene TRBJ2-3, with D perhaps given as TRBD1 or TRBD2 (7 bases each). The specimen sequenced was whole blood. This clonotype originated in an adult who was a healthcare worker with PCR-confirmed SARS-CoV-2 infection or an uninfected control (not recorded which). CDR3 DNA sequence: TGTGCCAGCAGCTTGGGTCAGGGGGGGTTGATTAGAGATACGCAGTATTTT. Translation gives CASSLGQGGLIRDTQYF.